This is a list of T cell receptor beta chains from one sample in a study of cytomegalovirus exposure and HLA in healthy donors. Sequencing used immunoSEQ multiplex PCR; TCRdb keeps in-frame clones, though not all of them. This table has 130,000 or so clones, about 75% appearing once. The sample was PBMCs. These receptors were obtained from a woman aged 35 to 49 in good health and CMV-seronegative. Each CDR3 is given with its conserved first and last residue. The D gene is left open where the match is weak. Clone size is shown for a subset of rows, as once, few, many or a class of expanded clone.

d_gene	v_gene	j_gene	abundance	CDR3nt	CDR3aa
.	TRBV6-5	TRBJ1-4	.	TGTGCCAGCAGTTTCCTCGGGACAGAAAAACTGTTTTTT	CASSFLGTEKLFF
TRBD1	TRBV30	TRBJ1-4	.	TGTGCCTGGAGTGGTACGGGACAGGGGCCCGAAAAACTGTTTTTT	CAWSGTGQGPEKLFF
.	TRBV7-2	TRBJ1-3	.	TGTGCCAGCAGCTTACAGGGCTCTGGAAACACCATATATTTT	CASSLQGSGNTIYF
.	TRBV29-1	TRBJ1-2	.	TGCAGCGTTGTGCTAAACTATGGCTACACCTTC	CSVVLNYGYTF
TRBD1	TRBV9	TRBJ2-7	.	TGTGCCAGCAGCGTAGCGGACAGGTACTACGAGCAGTACTTC	CASSVADRYYEQYF
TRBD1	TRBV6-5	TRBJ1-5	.	TGTGCCAGCAGCAATGACAGGGGTAGCAATCAGCCCCAGCATTTT	CASSNDRGSNQPQHF
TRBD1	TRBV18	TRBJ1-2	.	TGTGCCAGCTCCGACAACAGGGGCGGCGGCTACACCTTC	CASSDNRGGGYTF
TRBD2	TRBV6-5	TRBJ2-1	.	TGTGCCAGCACTACCGAAAGAGGACTAGCGGCCCGGGAGTTCTTC	CASTTERGLAAREFF
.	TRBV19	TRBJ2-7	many	TGTGCCAGTAGCCAAAACTTGGGTAGCGATCGCGAGCAGTACTTC	CASSQNLGSDREQYF
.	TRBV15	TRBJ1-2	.	TGTGCCACCGGCGGACGATTCGGGGAGATTAGCTATGGCTACACCTTC	CATGGRFGEISYGYTF
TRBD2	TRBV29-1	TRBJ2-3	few	TGCAGCGTGGGCTATGCTAGCGGGGGGGCAGATACGCAGTATTTT	CSVGYASGGADTQYF
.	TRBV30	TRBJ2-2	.	TGTGCCTGGAGTGACAAGAACACCGGGGAGCTGTTTTTT	CAWSDKNTGELFF
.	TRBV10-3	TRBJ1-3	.	TGTGCCATCACCTCCTCCGGGACAACTTATGGAAACACCATATATTTT	CAITSSGTTYGNTIYF
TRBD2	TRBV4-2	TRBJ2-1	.	TGTGCCAGCAGCCCAAAGAAGACTAGCGGGGGAAACAATGAGCAGTTCTTC	CASSPKKTSGGNNEQFF
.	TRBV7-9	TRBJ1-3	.	TGTGCCAGCAGCTTAGGGCAGGGGATGTCTGGAAACACCATATATTTT	CASSLGQGMSGNTIYF
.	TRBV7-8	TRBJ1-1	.	TGTGCCAGCAGCCCTCAGGGCTTGAACACTGAAGCTTTCTTT	CASSPQGLNTEAFF
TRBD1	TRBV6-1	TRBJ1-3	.	TGTGCCAGCAGTGAAGACAGGGGGTTAGTTGGAAACACCATATATTTT	CASSEDRGLVGNTIYF
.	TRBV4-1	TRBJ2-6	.	TGCGCCAGCAGCCAAGGGAGGGCAAAGGCGGCCCCTGGGGCCAACGTCCTGACTTTC	CASSQGRAKAAPGANVLTF
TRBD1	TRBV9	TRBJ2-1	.	TGTGCCAGCAGCGTAGGACAGGGCGAGGATGAGCAGTTCTTC	CASSVGQGEDEQFF
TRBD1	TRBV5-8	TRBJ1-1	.	TGTGCCAGCAGACTGGTCTGGCAGGGGGTTGAAGCTTTCTTT	CASRLVWQGVEAFF
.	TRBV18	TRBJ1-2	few	TGTGCCAGCTCGGCGGCGCGGGACGCGACTGGCTACACCTTC	CASSAARDATGYTF
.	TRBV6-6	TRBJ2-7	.	TGTGCCAGCAGTTATGAGGGGGTAACCTACGAGCAGTACTTC	CASSYEGVTYEQYF
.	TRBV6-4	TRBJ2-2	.	TGTGCCAGCAGTGACTCGCCACGGGATACCGGGGAGCTGTTTTTT	CASSDSPRDTGELFF
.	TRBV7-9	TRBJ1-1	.	TGTGCCAGCAGCCTCCGGGAGGTCATGAACACTGAAGCTTTCTTT	CASSLREVMNTEAFF
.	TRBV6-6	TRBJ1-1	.	TGTGCCAGCAGTTACTCGCGACAGAACCTTGAAGCTTTCTTT	CASSYSRQNLEAFF
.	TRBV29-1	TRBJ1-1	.	TGCAGCGTCCGTCCGGACTCAATGAACACTGAAGCTTTCTTT	CSVRPDSMNTEAFF
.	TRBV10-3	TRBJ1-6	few	TGTGCCATCTCAGACACGTACTCCTATAATTCACCCCTCCACTTT	CAISDTYSYNSPLHF
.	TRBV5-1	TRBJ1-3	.	TGCGCCAGCAGCGTGGACGTGAGCTCTGGAAACACCATATATTTT	CASSVDVSSGNTIYF
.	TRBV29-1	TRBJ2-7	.	TGCAGCGTTCTAGAATACGAGCAGTACTTC	CSVLEYEQYF
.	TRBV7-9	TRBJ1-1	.	TGTGCCAGCAGCTCTCAGCCAATCGGGGACACTGAAGCTTTCTTT	CASSSQPIGDTEAFF
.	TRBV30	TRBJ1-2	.	TGTGCCTGGACAGGGGTGGATGGCTACACCTTC	CAWTGVDGYTF
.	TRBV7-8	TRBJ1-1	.	TGTGCCAGCAGCACAGGGTCCTGGAGGAACACTGAAGCTTTCTTT	CASSTGSWRNTEAFF
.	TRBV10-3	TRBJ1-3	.	TGTGCCATCAGTCAGACAGCCGACTCTGGAAACACCATATATTTT	CAISQTADSGNTIYF
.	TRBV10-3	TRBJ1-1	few	TGTGCCATCAATTCGGCGGCCACTGAAGCTTTCTTT	CAINSAATEAFF
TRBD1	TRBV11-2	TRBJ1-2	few	TGTGCCAGCAGACGCCCCGGGACAGTTAACTATGGCTACACCTTC	CASRRPGTVNYGYTF
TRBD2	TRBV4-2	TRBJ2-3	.	TGTGCCAGCACCAAGGGACTAGCGGGGGCGGGTGATACGCAGTATTTT	CASTKGLAGAGDTQYF
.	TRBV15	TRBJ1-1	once	TGTGCCACCAGCAGGCACCGACAGCCTAACACTGAAGCTTTCTTT	CATSRHRQPNTEAFF
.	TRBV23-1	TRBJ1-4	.	TGCGCCAGCAGTCAATCCCTATCGGTTTCGCGCAGGGAACTGTTTTTT	CASSQSLSVSRRELFF
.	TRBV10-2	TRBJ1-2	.	TGCGCCAGCTACCTCGGGGGTGGTGGCTATGGCTACACCTTC	CASYLGGGGYGYTF
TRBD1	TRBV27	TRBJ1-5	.	TGTGCCAGCAGACTTAAGGGACAGGGGAATCAGCCCCAGCATTTT	CASRLKGQGNQPQHF
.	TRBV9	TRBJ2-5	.	TGTGCCAGCAGCGTATCAGGGAAGGAGACCCAGTACTTC	CASSVSGKETQYF
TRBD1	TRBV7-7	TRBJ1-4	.	TGTGCTAGCAGCCCCGGGACAGATGAAAAACTGTTTTTT	CASSPGTDEKLFF